These 30 T cell receptor beta chains were all obtained from the same sample, sequenced in a study of blood T cells in healthy people across ages. A sample-barcoded 5' primer and a J-beta primer mix were used in a second PCR of roughly 6 to 11 cycles. In TCRdb, the 5' RACE reads were re-called with MiXCR into one record per CDR3 protein. Counted here are around 780,000 distinct CDR3 sequences, approximately 60% occurring once; the ten biggest clones make up around 24%. Material for sequencing was blood. Every receptor here comes from a man in his forties or fifties in good health.

The CDR3 nucleotides read TGTGCCAGCAGTTTGGACGCAGGGTCCGAGCAGTACTTC. Translating gives CASSLDAGSEQYF. V usage is TRBV27 and J usage is TRBJ2-7; tentatively, D is TRBD1 (5 bases). From germline, CDR1 is MNHEY and CDR2 SMNVEV (reference sequence). Between the trimmed V and J ends, which lost 3 bases and 6 bases, there was a span of 12 bases. The CDR3 length is 13 residues.

This clonotype has more than one count but fewer than ten. V usage is TRBV28 and J usage is TRBJ1-4, with D perhaps TRBD1 (5 bases). Trimming stripped 6 bases from V and 8 bases from J, with 16 bases between. The CDR3 totals 14 residues. Germline CDR1 is MDHEN and CDR2 is SYDVKM. The CDR3: CASSNDRPGEKLFF. The CDR3 nucleotides read TGTGCCAGCAGCAACGACAGACCAGGAGAAAAACTGTTTTTT. Full variable domain (outside the CDR3, taken from reference TRBV28 and TRBJ1-4): DVKVTQSSRYLVKRTGEKVFLECVQDMDHENMFWYRQDPGLGLRLIYFSYDVKMKEKGDIPEGYSVSREKKERFSLILESASTNQTSMYLCASSNDRPGEKLFFGSGTQLSVL.

This clonotype was seen ten or more times. The chain employs TRBV6-2 or TRBV6-3 and TRBJ2-5, with D possibly being TRBD1 (5 bases). Germline V CDR1 and CDR2: MNHEY, SVGEGT. This CDR3 spans 16 amino acids. Between the trimmed V and J ends, which lost 2 bases and 1 base, there was a span of 14 bases. Here the CDR3 reads CASSYGQGQAQETQYF. The CDR3, as DNA: TGTGCCAGCAGTTACGGCCAGGGTCAGGCCCAAGAGACCCAGTACTTC.

This sequence joins TRBV7-2 and TRBJ2-3; 8 bases align to TRBD1. V lost 5 bases to trimming and J lost 1 base; unmatched junction nucleotides: 5. CDR3 size: 15 residues. CDR1 SGHTA and CDR2 FQGNSA come from the germline V gene. The CDR3 spells CASSTGQAGTDTQYF. CDR3 in DNA: TGTGCCAGCAGCACGGGACAGGCAGGCACAGATACGCAGTATTTT.

For this clonotype: One junction end does not reproduce the germline sequence, and a read error may be involved. Here the CDR3 DNA reads TGTGCCAGCTCACCAGTAGCGGGAGAGATCTCCCACGAGCAGTACTTC. Translating it yields CASSPVAGEISHEQYF. The chain couples TRBV18 to TRBJ2-4, with TRBD2 matching over 9 bases. Judging by the DNA end, TRBJ2-7 fits better; the J call may be wrong. Germline V gene sequence: CDR1 KGHSH, CDR2 LQKENI. The CDR3 contains 16 residues.

In its sample, this clonotype was seen a few times. The chain recombines TRBV4-3 with TRBJ2-7; no reliable D call. The CDR3 length is 12 residues. V shed 1 base and J shed 4 bases, with 5 bases lying between them. Germline V gives CDR1 LGHNA, CDR2 YSLEER. In nucleotides, the CDR3 is TGCGCCAGCAGCCAAGCTGCATACGAGCAGTACTTC. Residues: CASSQAAYEQYF.

This clonotype was counted between two and nine times. The gene calls are TRBV12-3 or TRBV12-4 and TRBJ1-5; D not certain. The CDR3 runs to 12 residues. V was clipped by 6 bases and J by 3 bases, with 6 bases between them. The CDR3 DNA is TGTGCCAGCAGGCAAAACAATCAGCCCCAGCATTTT. This translates into CASRQNNQPQHF.

As to this clonotype: One end of the junction does not line up with germline, which may come from a read error. This rearrangement joins TRBV29-1 to TRBJ2-1; D might be TRBD2 (6 bases). This CDR3 region has 15 residues. Germline CDR1 reads SQVTM; CDR2 reads ANQGSEA. The CDR3 loop reads CSDGGAGSTHNERFF. DNA for the CDR3: TGCAGCGATGGGGGTGCGGGGAGCACTCACAATGAGCGGTTCTTC.

The chain couples TRBV29-1 to TRBJ2-1; 7 bases map to TRBD2. The junction had 9 bases not matched to a gene; V was cut back by 1 base and J by 9 bases. This CDR3 contains 14 residues. Germline V gene lookup returns CDR1 SQVTM and CDR2 ANQGSEA. The CDR3 DNA reads as TGCAGCGTTGAAGTGGGGGGAGGGCCGAGTGAGCAGTTCTTC. Protein product: CSVEVGGGPSEQFF.

The sample holds a few counts of this clonotype. The genes are TRBV5-1 and TRBJ2-4; tentatively, D is TRBD2 (5 bases). Germline CDR1 reads SGHRS; CDR2 reads YFSETQ. The ends were cut back, 2 bases at V and 2 bases at J, with 11 bases in the middle. This CDR3 spans 15 amino acids. CDR3: CASSFSTGTKNIQYF. The CDR3 DNA is TGCGCCAGCAGCTTCTCTACGGGGACCAAAAACATTCAGTACTTC.

This clonotype was seen ten or more times. The chain carries TRBV24-1 and TRBJ2-5, with D possibly being TRBD1 (6 bases). The CDR3 is 15 residues long. Germline values: CDR1 KGHDR, CDR2 SFDVKD. Trimming took 3 bases from V and 5 from J, leaving 15 bases between them. DNA of the CDR3: TGTGCCACCAGTGATCAGCGGACAGCCCGGGAGACCCAGTACTTC. The encoded protein is CATSDQRTARETQYF.

V and J are TRBV20-1 and TRBJ1-2; 8 nucleotides line up with TRBD1. The CDR3 extends over 14 amino acids. CDR1 is DFQATT, CDR2 SNEGSKA, per germline (reference sequence). J was trimmed by 4 bases and V by 3 bases; bases with no gene match: 7. CDR3 nucleotides: TGCAGTGCTAGCCCCCCCACAGGGGGCTATGGCTACACCTTC. It translates to CSASPPTGGYGYTF.

This clonotype was seen once. The gene calls are TRBV19 and TRBJ2-1; D perhaps matches TRBD2 (6 bases). The germline CDR1 and CDR2 sequences are LNHDA and SQIVND (reference sequence). V shed 8 bases and J shed 4 bases, with 12 bases lying between them. The CDR3 is 13 amino acids. CDR3 in amino acids: CASDLGGYNEQFF. The CDR3 bases are TGTGCCAGTGACCTCGGGGGTTACAATGAGCAGTTCTTC.

This clonotype was seen more than once but under ten times. The V and J genes are TRBV25-1 and TRBJ1-1; 8 bases align to TRBD1. V was clipped by 5 bases and J by 5 bases; unmatched bases: 4. The germline CDR1 and CDR2 sequences are MGHDK and SYGVNS. The CDR3 runs to 13 residues. CDR3 in amino acids: CASSPTGVTEAFF. The DNA for the CDR3 is TGTGCCAGCAGTCCGACAGGGGTTACTGAAGCTTTCTTT. Variable domain in full (rest from reference TRBV25-1 and TRBJ1-1): EADIYQTPRYLVIGTGKKITLECSQTMGHDKMYWYQQDPGMELHLIHYSYGVNSTEKGDLSSESTVSRIRTEHFPLTLESARPSHTSQYLCASSPTGVTEAFFGQGTRLTVV.

The CDR3 DNA reads TGTGCCAGCAGTTATAACGTAAACTGCGAGCAGTACTTC. Protein sequence: CASSYNVNCEQYF. This chain uses TRBV6-5 with TRBJ2-7; no clear D. Germline V gives CDR1 MNHEY, CDR2 SVGAGI. Trimming shortened V by 3 bases and J by 6 bases, and 12 bases separated the two germline ends. The CDR3 consists of 13 residues.

In this sample, this clonotype turned up a few times. V usage is TRBV27 and J usage is TRBJ1-2, with D perhaps TRBD1 (5 bases). V was cut by 5 bases and J by 7 bases, with 14 bases left in between. The length of the CDR3 is 13 residues. Germline V gene sequence: CDR1 MNHEY, CDR2 SMNVEV (reference sequence). The CDR3 DNA reads TGTGCCAGCAGTCCCCAAAGTGGGGGTGGCTACACCTTC. It is translated as CASSPQSGGGYTF.

The chain has TRBV29-1 and TRBJ2-1; D is undetermined. CDR1 and CDR2 (germline): SQVTM, ANQGSEA. Trimming stripped 3 bases from V and 4 bases from J, with 7 bases between. The CDR3 covers 12 residues. Here the CDR3 reads CSVESVYNEQFF. The CDR3 DNA is TGCAGCGTTGAGAGTGTATACAATGAGCAGTTCTTC.

The genes are TRBV7-3 and TRBJ1-2; 8 nucleotides match TRBD1. V lost 4 bases, J lost 1 base, and 5 bases stayed unmatched. The germline V gene has CDR1 SGHTA and CDR2 FQGTGA. The CDR3 extends over 15 amino acids. CDR3 nucleotides: TGTGCCAGCAGCTCCGGACAGGGCATTAACTATGGCTACACCTTC. Translated: CASSSGQGINYGYTF.

The rearrangement joins TRBV28 to TRBJ1-4, with D unresolved. The ends were cut back, 6 bases at V and 11 bases at J, with 16 bases in the middle. Germline V lookup: CDR1 MDHEN, CDR2 SYDVKM. This CDR3 is built from 13 residues. The CDR3 sequence: CASSIPRGDKLFF. In DNA, the CDR3 is TGTGCCAGCAGCATTCCTCGGGGAGACAAACTGTTTTTT.

V and J are TRBV28 and TRBJ2-5; 7 nucleotides align to TRBD1. Trimming cost V 2 bases and J 5 bases; bases outside gene matches: 8. The CDR3 runs to 15 residues. The germline V gene encodes CDR1 MDHEN and CDR2 SYDVKM. CDR3 sequence: CASSLRTSDRETQYF. CDR3 DNA: TGTGCCAGCAGTTTACGTACTTCGGACAGGGAGACCCAGTACTTC.

The chain links TRBV9 to TRBJ2-7; D is ambiguous. The J call is in doubt because the DNA end fits TRBJ2-5 better. CDR1 and CDR2 from the germline V gene are SGDLS and YYNGEE. The CDR3 has 13 amino acids. CDR3 protein: CASSVSNSGTQYF. The CDR3 nucleotides are TGTGCCAGCAGCGTTTCAAATTCGGGGACCCAGTACTTC.

This clonotype was observed a few times. V usage is TRBV7-2 and J usage is TRBJ2-3; tentatively, D is TRBD2 (5 bases). Trimming left V 2 bases short and J 4 bases short, with 22 bases between. From germline, CDR1 is SGHTA and CDR2 FQGNSA. The CDR3 length is 18 residues. Here the CDR3 DNA reads TGTGCCAGCAGCTTATATCGGGGTCGAGGGAGAGAGGCAGATACGCAGTATTTT. As protein: CASSLYRGRGREADTQYF.

This sequence joins TRBV9 and TRBJ2-1, with 10 bases that match TRBD2. The junction had 3 bases not matched to a gene; V was cut back by 2 bases and J by 4 bases. Germline CDR1 and CDR2: SGDLS and YYNGEE. The length of the CDR3 is 15 residues. The CDR3 DNA reads TGTGCCAGCAGCGTCGGGACTAGCGAGTACAATGAGCAGTTCTTC. It specifies CASSVGTSEYNEQFF.

This clonotype came up once. This chain uses TRBV5-1 with TRBJ2-7; 7 bases are a match to TRBD1. The CDR3 is 16 residues long. CDR1 is SGHRS, CDR2 YFSETQ, per germline. J lost 6 bases, V lost 2 bases, and 14 bases had no gene match. CDR3 region: CASSLSSTGRSGEQYF. The CDR3 coding sequence is TGCGCCAGCAGCTTATCGTCGACAGGGCGATCCGGCGAGCAGTACTTC.

This clonotype has only one observation. The chain combines TRBV5-1 with TRBJ2-5, with 7 bases fitting TRBD1. CDR3 length: 17 residues. J was trimmed by 4 bases and V by 2 bases; bases with no gene match: 14. Germline assignment: CDR1 SGHRS and CDR2 YFSETQ. CDR3 in amino acids: CASSLLMGQSVLETQYF. The DNA of the CDR3 is TGCGCCAGCAGCTTACTCATGGGACAGTCGGTGTTAGAGACCCAGTACTTC. Together with reference TRBV5-1 and TRBJ2-5, the CDR3 gives the full variable domain: KAGVTQTPRYLIKTRGQQVTLSCSPISGHRSVSWYQQTPGQGLQFLFEYFSETQRNKGNFPGRFSGRQFSNSRSEMNVSTLELGDSALYLCASSLLMGQSVLETQYFGPGTRLLVL.

The chain joins TRBV7-2 to TRBJ2-5; 9 bases are a match to TRBD2. This CDR3 is built from 16 residues. V lost 0 bases and J lost 0; bases outside the gene matches: 2. Germline V gene lookup returns CDR1 SGHTA and CDR2 FQGNSA. The chain's CDR3 is CASSLALAGYQETQYF. The CDR3 nucleotides are TGTGCCAGCAGCTTAGCTCTAGCGGGGTACCAAGAGACCCAGTACTTC.

The chain combines TRBV5-1 with TRBJ2-5; 7 bases line up with TRBD2. Germline V CDR1 and CDR2: SGHRS, YFSETQ. The CDR3 is 15 residues long. V lost 4 bases, J lost 11 bases, and 17 bases stayed unmatched. Here the CDR3 reads CASSDPSGLNNEQYF. The CDR3 DNA reads TGCGCCAGCAGCGATCCTAGCGGCCTTAACAATGAGCAGTACTTC.

This clonotype was detected a few times. The genes are TRBV6-1 and TRBJ2-7; no clear D. Per the germline V gene, CDR1 is MNHNS and CDR2 is SASEGT. The CDR3 spans 14 residues. V was cut by 5 bases and J by 0 bases, with 11 bases left in between. The CDR3 spells CASSWLPGSYEQYF. The CDR3 nucleotides read TGTGCCAGCAGTTGGCTACCGGGCTCCTACGAGCAGTACTTC.

The chain couples TRBV29-1 to TRBJ2-7; no definite D call. V was pared by 6 bases and J by 7 bases, with 19 bases between. Germline CDR1 is SQVTM and CDR2 is ANQGSEA. The CDR3 is 13 amino acids. The CDR3 DNA reads TGCAGCGTCCAGGATCCACTTTACAATGAGCAGTACTTC. This translates into CSVQDPLYNEQYF.

The CDR3 bases are TGCAGTGCTAGAGAACTCACAGGGAGGAATCAGCCCCAGCATTTT. Protein: CSARELTGRNQPQHF. The gene calls are TRBV20-1 and TRBJ1-5; tentative D call: TRBD1 (6 bases). The CDR3 has 15 residues. Germline lookup yields CDR1 DFQATT and CDR2 SNEGSKA (reference sequence). V lost 0 bases to trimming and J lost 4 bases, with 13 bases between them.